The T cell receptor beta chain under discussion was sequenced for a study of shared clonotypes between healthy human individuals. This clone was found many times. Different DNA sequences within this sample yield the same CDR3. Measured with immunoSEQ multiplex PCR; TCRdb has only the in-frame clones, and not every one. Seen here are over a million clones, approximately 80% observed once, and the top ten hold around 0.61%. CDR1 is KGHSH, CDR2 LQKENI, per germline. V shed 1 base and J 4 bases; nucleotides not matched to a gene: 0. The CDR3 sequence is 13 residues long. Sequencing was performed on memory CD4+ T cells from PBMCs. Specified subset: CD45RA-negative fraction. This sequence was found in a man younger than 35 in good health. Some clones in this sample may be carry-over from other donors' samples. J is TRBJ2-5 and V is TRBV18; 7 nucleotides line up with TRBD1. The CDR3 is CASSPQGAETQYF. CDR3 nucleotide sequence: TGTGCCAGCTCACCACAGGGGGCAGAGACCCAGTACTTC.